The 22 T cell receptor beta chains below were found in one sample sequenced in a study of OX40 agonist ivuxolimab in advanced cancers. Library prep was done by the immunoSEQ multiplex PCR assay. TCRdb's version of the immuneACCESS table is confined to in-frame rearrangements and falls short of the full clone set. An unresolved V gene accounts for under half of the shortfall where checked; the remainder is of unknown origin. For this sample there are approximately 78,000 clones; roughly 83% appear just once. The top ten clones comprise 6.5% to 7.5% of the sample. Specimen: CD4+ or CD8+ T cells sorted from blood, collected in a trial of the OX40 agonist ivuxolimab. The receptors derive from an adult with an advanced solid tumor such as melanoma, head and neck, liver or kidney cancer.

This chain links TRBV10-1 with TRBJ2-1; 13 nucleotides align to TRBD2. The CDR3 is 17 residues long. The V gene end was trimmed by 5 bases and the J gene end by 3 bases; junction bases not matched to a gene: 7. Germline V lookup: CDR1 WNHNN, CDR2 SYGVQD (reference sequence). The CDR3 DNA is TGCGCCAGCAGTAAGGGACTAGCGGGGAAGGGCTACAATGAGCAGTTCTTC. This codes for CASSKGLAGKGYNEQFF.

The chain joins TRBV30 to TRBJ1-5, with D unclear. The CDR3 loop spans 13 amino acids. V was shortened by 2 bases and J by 5 bases, with 10 bases between the two germline ends. The germline CDR1 and CDR2 sequences are GTSNPN and SVGIG (reference sequence). CDR3 sequence: CAWSFGSYQPQHF. Written as DNA, the CDR3 is TGTGCCTGGAGTTTTGGGAGTTATCAGCCCCAGCATTTT.

This sequence joins TRBV29-1 and TRBJ1-2; D gene ambiguous. The CDR3 contains 11 residues. Germline-derived CDR1 and CDR2 are SQVTM and ANQGSEA. The V end lost 4 bases, the J end lost 4 bases, and 7 bases lay between the germline ends. The CDR3 region has the DNA TGCAGCGTTGGCGAGATCTATGGCTACACCTTC. Translation gives CSVGEIYGYTF.

The chain joins TRBV11-2 to TRBJ2-3, with D possibly being TRBD2 (5 bases). Germline CDR1 and CDR2: SGHAT and FQNNGV. The CDR3 runs to 15 residues. Trimming took 4 bases from V and 0 from J, leaving 11 bases between them. CDR3 coding DNA: TGTGCCAGCAGCTCCGGGGAGCTGAGCACAGATACGCAGTATTTT. Protein product: CASSSGELSTDTQYF.

The chain couples TRBV14 to TRBJ1-2; the D is unclear. This CDR3 spans 15 amino acids. Trimming took 2 bases from V and 3 from J, leaving 13 bases between them. Looked up from germline, CDR1 is SGHDN and CDR2 is FVKESK. CDR3 sequence (DNA): TGTGCCAGCAGCCAAAAAGGGAGGGATCACTATGGCTACACCTTC. It encodes CASSQKGRDHYGYTF.

This clone has just one count. The chain carries TRBV2 and TRBJ1-2; the D is unclear. Germline lookup yields CDR1 SNHLY and CDR2 FYNNEI. Trimming took off 8 bases at V and 4 bases at J, with 20 bases between the two ends. The CDR3 is 15 residues long. The CDR3 spells CASHLRWPPGYGYTF. Written as DNA, the CDR3 is TGTGCCAGCCATCTGCGGTGGCCGCCGGGCTATGGCTACACCTTC.

The chain carries TRBV6-5 and TRBJ2-7; weak D call: TRBD2 (5 bases). The ends were cut back, 6 bases at V and 2 bases at J, with 11 bases in the middle. Germline CDR1 and CDR2: MNHEY and SVGAGI. CDR3 size: 13 residues. The CDR3 nucleotides are TGTGCCAGCAGATACGGGGTCACCTACGAGCAGTACTTC. Translating gives CASRYGVTYEQYF.

The chain couples TRBV7-9 to TRBJ1-5; D not resolved. Germline CDR1 and CDR2: SEHNR and FQNEAQ (reference sequence). The CDR3 covers 13 residues. V was shortened by 1 base and J by 7 bases, with 8 bases between the two germline ends. The DNA of the CDR3 is TGTGCCAGCAGCTTAGGGGCCAGCCAGCCCCAGCATTTT. Translating gives CASSLGASQPQHF.

V is TRBV14 and J is TRBJ2-7; D is unresolved. The germline V gene has CDR1 SGHDN and CDR2 FVKESK. CDR3 length: 11 residues. V lost 4 bases and J 3 bases, leaving 4 bases between the germline ends. CDR3 in amino acids: CASSPGYEQYF. The CDR3 nucleotides are TGTGCCAGCAGCCCCGGCTACGAGCAGTACTTC. Using reference TRBV14 and TRBJ2-7 for the parts outside the CDR3, the full variable domain is EAGVTQFPSHSVIEKGQTVTLRCDPISGHDNLYWYRRVMGKEIKFLLHFVKESKQDESGMPNNRFLAERTGGTYSTLKVQPAELEDSGVYFCASSPGYEQYFGPGTRLTVT.

This chain joins TRBV5-1 and TRBJ2-5; TRBD1 matches 7 bases. The CDR3 loop spans 18 amino acids. The V gene end was trimmed by 0 bases and the J gene end by 2 bases; junction bases not matched to a gene: 13. Per germline, CDR1 SGHRS and CDR2 YFSETQ. CDR3 sequence (DNA): TGCGCCAGCAGCTTGGTGCGCTGGGATACAGGGGCTCAAGAGACCCAGTACTTC. Its translation is CASSLVRWDTGAQETQYF.

V and J are TRBV11-3 and TRBJ2-5; D gene ambiguous. The CDR3 spans 12 residues. Trimming removed 0 bases from V and 5 bases from J, with 4 bases in between. The germline CDR1 and CDR2 sequences are SGHNT and YENEEA. CDR3 in amino acids: CASSLDLETQYF. CDR3 DNA sequence: TGTGCCAGCAGCTTAGATCTCGAGACCCAGTACTTC.

V and J are TRBV7-9 and TRBJ1-1, with a weak D call TRBD1 (5 bases). This CDR3 is built from 14 residues. Germline CDR1 SEHNR, CDR2 FQNEAQ (reference sequence). V was trimmed by 3 bases and J by 4 bases, leaving 12 bases between them. The CDR3 DNA is TGTGCCAGCAGCTTCCAGACAGAAATCACTGAAGCTTTCTTT. This gives the protein CASSFQTEITEAFF.

Here the CDR3 DNA reads TGCGCCAGCAGCCTCCTACTTGGCAATCAGCCCCAGCATTTT. Translated, it gives CASSLLLGNQPQHF. V gene TRBV4-1 combines with J gene TRBJ1-5; D unresolved. The V end was cut by 4 bases, the J end by 2 bases, with 9 bases between. This CDR3 contains 14 residues. Germline V CDR1 and CDR2: MGHRA, YSYEKL.

This chain uses TRBV6-9 with TRBJ1-2; D is perhaps TRBD1 (6 bases). From germline, CDR1 is MNHGY and CDR2 SVAAGI. V was pared by 3 bases and J by 7 bases, with 12 bases between. This CDR3 comprises 13 residues. CDR3 residues: CASSYHRDGGYTF. CDR3 nucleotide sequence: TGTGCCAGCAGTTACCACAGGGACGGTGGCTACACCTTC.

DNA for the CDR3: TGTGCCAGCAGCCCCACTAGCGGTTTGAAAAACATTCAGTACTTC. It codes for CASSPTSGLKNIQYF. The chain couples TRBV7-2 to TRBJ2-4; 8 nucleotides match TRBD2. The germline V gene has CDR1 SGHTA and CDR2 FQGNSA. Trimming took 5 bases from V and 4 from J; bases not matched to a gene: 7. The CDR3 runs 15 residues.

V gene TRBV11-2 combines with J gene TRBJ1-3; D ambiguous. V lost 2 bases and J lost 0, with 14 bases in between. The CDR3 has 17 amino acids. In germline, CDR1 is SGHAT, CDR2 FQNNGV. The CDR3 bases are TGTGCCAGCAGCTTATCTTATGGGCCGATCTCTGGAAACACCATATATTTT. Amino acid sequence: CASSLSYGPISGNTIYF.

The chain combines TRBV5-6 with TRBJ2-5, with D unresolved. The last part of the DNA fits TRBJ2-7 better; the J call may be wrong. The CDR3 is 15 amino acids. Germline V gives CDR1 SGHDT, CDR2 YYEEEE. In DNA, the CDR3 is TGTGCCAGCAGCCCCCTCGGGCTATGGCAGTCCGAGCAGTACTTC. It encodes CASSPLGLWQSEQYF.

The V gene is TRBV28, the J gene TRBJ2-6; D is possibly TRBD2 (6 bases). Per the germline V gene, CDR1 is MDHEN and CDR2 is SYDVKM. The germline V and J ends were trimmed by 7 bases and 3 bases, with 16 bases remaining between them. The CDR3 totals 16 residues. CDR3 nucleotides: TGTGCCAGCACCCCTGGGGACGGGGGTGGGGCCAACGTCCTGACTTTC. Its protein product is CASTPGDGGGANVLTF.

In nucleotides, the CDR3 is TGCGCCAGCAGTGATGGCGGGGGGGCGATAGATACGCAGTATTTT. This encodes CASSDGGGAIDTQYF. This sequence joins TRBV10-1 and TRBJ2-3; TRBD2 matches at 9 bases. This CDR3 is 15 amino acids long. Trimming cost V 3 bases and J 5 bases; bases outside gene matches: 6. The germline gives CDR1 WNHNN, CDR2 SYGVQD (reference sequence).

The chain uses TRBV10-3 and TRBJ2-5, with 10 bases matching TRBD2. The germline V gene encodes CDR1 ENHRY and CDR2 SYGVKD. This CDR3 has 16 residues. V was clipped by 9 bases and J by 0 bases; unmatched bases: 10. This CDR3 reads CAIRRASGGDQETQYF. The CDR3 DNA follows: TGTGCCATTAGGAGGGCTAGCGGGGGAGACCAAGAGACCCAGTACTTC.

This chain links TRBV30 with TRBJ1-2; the D is unclear. V shed 3 bases and J shed 4 bases, with 15 bases lying between them. Germline V gene sequence: CDR1 GTSNPN, CDR2 SVGIG (reference sequence). This CDR3 comprises 14 residues. The CDR3 DNA reads as TGTGCCTGGAGCGACCTTCGCGGTACCTATGGCTACACCTTC. Protein: CAWSDLRGTYGYTF.

V usage is TRBV7-2 and J usage is TRBJ1-5; possibly TRBD1 for D (6 bases). V lost 6 bases and J 2 bases, leaving 20 bases between the germline ends. The germline gives CDR1 SGHTA, CDR2 FQGNSA. The CDR3 sequence is 17 residues long. Here the CDR3 reads CASSHTHLQGGNQPQHF. For the CDR3, the DNA is TGTGCCAGCAGTCATACACATCTACAGGGAGGCAATCAGCCCCAGCATTTT.